This is a list of T cell receptor beta chains from one sample in a study of T cell changes during pregnancy in multiple sclerosis. Clones were sequenced by immunoSEQ multiplex PCR, and TCRdb holds only the in-frame ones, with some missing. In the table there are 30,000 or so clones, roughly 91% of which are singletons. Sequencing was performed on CD4+ T cells from peripheral blood mononuclear cells, taken after pregnancy. These receptors were taken from a female donor with multiple sclerosis, enrolled in a pregnancy study. Both conserved end residues are part of each CDR3. Each record gives: clone size, J gene, V gene, D gene, CDR3 protein, CDR3 DNA. D genes are given only for firm matches. The listing skips clone size in some rows; elsewhere it reads once, few, many or a size class.

size: .
J: TRBJ1-3
V: TRBV9
D: .
CDR3: CASSVGGGTGNTIYF
DNA: TGTGCCAGCAGCGTAGGCGGGGGAACTGGAAACACCATATATTTT

size: .
J: TRBJ1-2
V: TRBV6-5
D: .
CDR3: CASSYKGNNYGYTF
DNA: TGTGCCAGCAGTTACAAGGGGAATAACTATGGCTACACCTTC

size: .
J: TRBJ2-7
V: TRBV7-2
D: TRBD2
CDR3: CASSLGLAGEEQYF
DNA: TGTGCCAGCAGCTTGGGACTAGCGGGGGAGGAGCAGTACTTC

size: .
J: TRBJ1-5
V: TRBV2
D: .
CDR3: CAMSSQGFSNQPQHF
DNA: TGTGCCATGTCGTCGCAGGGATTTAGCAATCAGCCCCAGCATTTT

size: .
J: TRBJ2-3
V: TRBV19
D: TRBD2
CDR3: CASSFSGTSRISTDTQYF
DNA: TGTGCCAGTAGTTTTTCCGGGACTAGCAGAATCAGCACAGATACGCAGTATTTT

size: .
J: TRBJ2-6
V: TRBV5-4
D: .
CDR3: CASSMIRTQSGANVLTF
DNA: TGTGCCAGCAGCATGATCCGTACACAGTCTGGGGCCAACGTCCTGACTTTC

size: once
J: TRBJ2-7
V: TRBV9
D: .
CDR3: CASSVGSSTYEQYF
DNA: TGTGCCAGCAGCGTAGGTAGCTCGACCTACGAGCAGTACTTC

size: .
J: TRBJ2-1
V: TRBV11-2
D: TRBD1
CDR3: CASRPVTGVFNEQFF
DNA: TGTGCCAGCAGGCCGGTTACAGGGGTCTTCAATGAGCAGTTCTTC

size: .
J: TRBJ2-2
V: TRBV6-6
D: TRBD2
CDR3: CASSYYGGADTGELFF
DNA: TGTGCCAGCAGTTATTACGGGGGGGCCGACACCGGGGAGCTGTTTTTT

size: .
J: TRBJ2-1
V: TRBV19
D: TRBD2
CDR3: CASRALSGLLAGGIILGEQFF
DNA: TGTGCCAGTAGGGCTCTTTCCGGCTTACTAGCGGGAGGGATTATTCTTGGTGAGCAGTTCTTC

size: .
J: TRBJ2-3
V: TRBV5-1
D: .
CDR3: CASSLAGGPDTQYF
DNA: TGCGCCAGCAGCTTGGCCGGCGGCCCAGATACGCAGTATTTT

size: .
J: TRBJ1-5
V: TRBV19
D: .
CDR3: CASSATRGRWQPQHF
DNA: TGTGCCAGTAGTGCTACCAGGGGTCGCTGGCAGCCCCAGCATTTT

size: .
J: TRBJ1-5
V: TRBV6-6
D: .
CDR3: CASSPNSYRSQPQHF
DNA: TGTGCCAGCAGTCCCAACTCTTATAGAAGCCAGCCCCAGCATTTT

size: .
J: TRBJ1-5
V: TRBV19
D: .
CDR3: CASRRRQLNQPQHF
DNA: TGTGCCAGTAGGAGGAGGCAGTTAAATCAGCCCCAGCATTTT

size: .
J: TRBJ2-1
V: TRBV5-6
D: TRBD2
CDR3: CASSLDRAGAQGEQFF
DNA: TGTGCCAGCAGCTTGGACCGAGCGGGGGCGCAGGGTGAGCAGTTCTTC

size: .
J: TRBJ1-6
V: TRBV5-1
D: .
CDR3: CASSLGLDNSPLHF
DNA: TGCGCCAGCAGCTTGGGGCTAGATAATTCACCCCTCCACTTT

size: .
J: TRBJ2-2
V: TRBV30
D: TRBD1
CDR3: CAWSARQGVTGELFF
DNA: TGTGCCTGGAGTGCGAGACAGGGGGTCACCGGGGAGCTGTTTTTT

size: .
J: TRBJ1-5
V: TRBV6-5
D: .
CDR3: CASSYNVNQPQHF
DNA: TGTGCCAGCAGTTACAATGTAAATCAGCCCCAGCATTTT

size: .
J: TRBJ1-3
V: TRBV6-7
D: TRBD1
CDR3: CASKIQGGLRNTIYF
DNA: TGTGCCAGCAAGATACAGGGGGGACTACGAAACACCATATATTTT

size: .
J: TRBJ2-1
V: TRBV5-1
D: TRBD2
CDR3: CASSPLAGLFYNEQFF
DNA: TGCGCCAGCAGTCCCCTAGCGGGGCTGTTTTACAATGAGCAGTTCTTC

size: .
J: TRBJ1-6
V: TRBV27
D: .
CDR3: CASSPPRSPLHF
DNA: TGTGCCAGCAGTCCCCCACGGTCACCCCTCCACTTT

size: .
J: TRBJ2-3
V: TRBV5-1
D: .
CDR3: CASAEPSTDTQYF
DNA: TGCGCCAGCGCCGAGCCTAGCACAGATACGCAGTATTTT

size: .
J: TRBJ2-2
V: TRBV14
D: .
CDR3: CASSQRAKGDTGELFF
DNA: TGTGCCAGCAGCCAAAGGGCCAAAGGGGACACCGGGGAGCTGTTTTTT

size: few
J: TRBJ1-2
V: TRBV7-9
D: .
CDR3: CASSLGQRYGYTF
DNA: TGTGCCAGCAGCTTAGGACAGAGGTATGGCTACACCTTC

size: .
J: TRBJ2-2
V: TRBV2
D: .
CDR3: CASTQRGGSNTGELFF
DNA: TGTGCCAGCACCCAACGAGGCGGATCGAACACCGGGGAGCTGTTTTTT

size: .
J: TRBJ2-1
V: TRBV7-7
D: TRBD2
CDR3: CASSEIYASGNNEQFF
DNA: TGTGCCAGCAGCGAAATATACGCTAGCGGCAACAATGAGCAGTTCTTC

size: .
J: TRBJ2-7
V: TRBV2
D: .
CDR3: CASSDWTDTYEQYF
DNA: TGTGCCAGCAGTGACTGGACTGATACCTACGAGCAGTACTTC

size: .
J: TRBJ1-1
V: TRBV6-5
D: .
CDR3: CASSPDWGRGDEAFF
DNA: TGTGCCAGCAGTCCCGATTGGGGGCGGGGGGATGAAGCTTTCTTT

size: .
J: TRBJ2-2
V: TRBV4-2
D: TRBD2
CDR3: CASSPAGGTGELFF
DNA: TGTGCCAGCAGCCCCGCGGGAGGCACCGGGGAGCTGTTTTTT

size: .
J: TRBJ2-2
V: TRBV7-2
D: .
CDR3: CASSFRGLTNTGELFF
DNA: TGTGCCAGCAGCTTTAGGGGACTCACGAACACCGGGGAGCTGTTTTTT

size: once
J: TRBJ2-5
V: TRBV30
D: TRBD2
CDR3: CAGGVAGDGETQYF
DNA: TGTGCCGGAGGGGTAGCGGGAGATGGAGAGACCCAGTACTTC

size: few
J: TRBJ2-1
V: TRBV9
D: TRBD2
CDR3: CASSVGLAGGPYNEQFF
DNA: TGTGCCAGCAGCGTAGGCCTAGCGGGAGGGCCCTACAATGAGCAGTTCTTC

size: .
J: TRBJ1-2
V: TRBV27
D: TRBD1
CDR3: CASSMGQGVWGYGYTF
DNA: TGTGCCAGCAGTATGGGACAGGGGGTCTGGGGCTATGGCTACACCTTC

size: .
J: TRBJ2-5
V: TRBV7-6
D: .
CDR3: CASSLDWGGGPKTQYF
DNA: TGTGCCAGCAGCTTAGATTGGGGGGGCGGTCCCAAGACCCAGTACTTC

size: .
J: TRBJ2-7
V: TRBV7-2
D: .
CDR3: CASSSPMRGEQYF
DNA: TGTGCCAGCAGCTCCCCTATGCGGGGCGAGCAGTACTTC

size: .
J: TRBJ1-1
V: TRBV9
D: .
CDR3: CASSVGGREWPEAFF
DNA: TGTGCCAGCAGCGTCGGCGGCCGGGAGTGGCCTGAAGCTTTCTTT

size: .
J: TRBJ1-2
V: TRBV20-1
D: .
CDR3: CSASQQYGYTF
DNA: TGCAGTGCTAGTCAACAGTATGGCTACACCTTC

size: once
J: TRBJ2-3
V: TRBV18
D: .
CDR3: CASSPMPRLPDTQYF
DNA: TGTGCCAGCTCACCAATGCCGCGGCTACCGGATACGCAGTATTTT

size: .
J: TRBJ2-2
V: TRBV5-1
D: TRBD2
CDR3: CASSPTSVAGELFF
DNA: TGCGCCAGCAGCCCGACTAGCGTCGCCGGGGAGCTGTTTTTT

size: .
J: TRBJ1-4
V: TRBV27
D: TRBD1
CDR3: CASSSRTGSYEKLFF
DNA: TGTGCCAGCAGTTCCCGGACAGGGAGTTACGAAAAACTGTTTTTT